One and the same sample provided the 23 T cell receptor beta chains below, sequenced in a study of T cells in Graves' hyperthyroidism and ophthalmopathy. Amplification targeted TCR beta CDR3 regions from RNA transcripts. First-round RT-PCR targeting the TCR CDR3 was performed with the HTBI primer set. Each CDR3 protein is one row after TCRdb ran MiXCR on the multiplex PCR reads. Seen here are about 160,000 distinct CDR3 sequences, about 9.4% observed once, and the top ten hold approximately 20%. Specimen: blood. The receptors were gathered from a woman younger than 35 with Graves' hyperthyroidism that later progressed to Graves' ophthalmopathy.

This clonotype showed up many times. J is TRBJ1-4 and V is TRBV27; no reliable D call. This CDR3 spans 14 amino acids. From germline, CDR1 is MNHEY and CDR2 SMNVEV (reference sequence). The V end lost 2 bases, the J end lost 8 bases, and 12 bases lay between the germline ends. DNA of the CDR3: TGTGCCAGCAGTTTAGTGGGAAGCGGGGAAAAACTGTTTTTT. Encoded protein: CASSLVGSGEKLFF.

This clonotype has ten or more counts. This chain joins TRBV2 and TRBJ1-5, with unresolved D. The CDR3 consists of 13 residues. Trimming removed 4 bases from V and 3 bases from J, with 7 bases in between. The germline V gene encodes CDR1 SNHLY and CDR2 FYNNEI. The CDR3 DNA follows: TGTGCCAGCAGTGTAAGAGTCAATCAGCCCCAGCATTTT. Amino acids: CASSVRVNQPQHF. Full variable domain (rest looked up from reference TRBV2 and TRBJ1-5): EPEVTQTPSHQVTQMGQEVILRCVPISNHLYFYWYRQILGQKVEFLVSFYNNEISEKSEIFDDQFSVERPDGSNFTLKIRSTKLEDSAMYFCASSVRVNQPQHFGDGTRLSIL.

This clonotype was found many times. The DNA of the CDR3 is TGTGCCAGCAGCTTGTTGGGAACGGGAGGGCTTGGCACAGATACGCAGTATTTT. Residues: CASSLLGTGGLGTDTQYF. The genes are TRBV5-4 and TRBJ2-3, with 8 bases fitting TRBD2. Trimming at V came to 1 base and at J to 1 base, leaving 11 bases not matched to a gene. The V gene's germline CDR1 is SGHNT and CDR2 YYREEE (reference sequence). CDR3 length equals 18 residues.

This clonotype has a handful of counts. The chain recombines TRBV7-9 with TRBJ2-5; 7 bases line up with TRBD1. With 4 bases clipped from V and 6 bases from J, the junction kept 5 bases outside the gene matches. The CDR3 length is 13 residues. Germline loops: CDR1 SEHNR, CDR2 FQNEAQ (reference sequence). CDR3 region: CASSSEQGKTQYF. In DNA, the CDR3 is TGTGCCAGCAGCTCGGAACAGGGGAAGACCCAGTACTTC.

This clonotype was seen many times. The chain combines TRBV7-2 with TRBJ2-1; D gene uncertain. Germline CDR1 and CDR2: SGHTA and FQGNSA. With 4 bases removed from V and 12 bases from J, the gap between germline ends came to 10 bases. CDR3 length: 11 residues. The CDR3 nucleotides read TGTGCCAGCAGCTATGCCGTAGCGCAGTTCTTC. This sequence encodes CASSYAVAQFF. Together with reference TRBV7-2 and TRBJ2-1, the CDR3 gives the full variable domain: GAGVSQSPSNKVTEKGKDVELRCDPISGHTALYWYRQSLGQGLEFLIYFQGNSAPDKSGLPSDRFSAERTGGSVSTLTIQRTQQEDSAVYLCASSYAVAQFFGPGTRLTVL.

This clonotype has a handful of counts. As DNA, the CDR3 is TGTGCCAGTAGTATCATGAGCGGGAGTACCAATGAGCAGTTCTTC. Translating it yields CASSIMSGSTNEQFF. V usage is TRBV19 and J usage is TRBJ2-1, with 8 bases that match TRBD2. Germline V gene sequence: CDR1 LNHDA, CDR2 SQIVND (reference sequence). The CDR3 spans 15 residues. V shed 3 bases and J 6 bases; nucleotides not matched to a gene: 7. Looking up the rest from reference TRBV19 and TRBJ2-1 gives the full variable domain: DGGITQSPKYLFRKEGQNVTLSCEQNLNHDAMYWYRQDPGQGLRLIYYSQIVNDFQKGDIAEGYSVSREKKESFPLTVTSAQKNPTAFYLCASSIMSGSTNEQFFGPGTRLTVL.

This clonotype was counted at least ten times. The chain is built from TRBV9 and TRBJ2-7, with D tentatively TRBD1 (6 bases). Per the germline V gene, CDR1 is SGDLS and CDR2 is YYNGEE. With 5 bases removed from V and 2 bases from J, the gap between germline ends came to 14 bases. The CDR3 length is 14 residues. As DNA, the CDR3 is TGTGCCAGCAGTCGGACAGATCTACCCTACGAGCAGTACTTC. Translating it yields CASSRTDLPYEQYF.

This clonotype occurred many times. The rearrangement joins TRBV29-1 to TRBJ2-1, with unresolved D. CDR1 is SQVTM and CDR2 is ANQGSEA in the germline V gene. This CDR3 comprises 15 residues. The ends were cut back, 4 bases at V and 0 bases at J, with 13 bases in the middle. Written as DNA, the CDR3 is TGCAGCGTTGGGCTCCTTCCAAGCTCCTACAATGAGCAGTTCTTC. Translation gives CSVGLLPSSYNEQFF.

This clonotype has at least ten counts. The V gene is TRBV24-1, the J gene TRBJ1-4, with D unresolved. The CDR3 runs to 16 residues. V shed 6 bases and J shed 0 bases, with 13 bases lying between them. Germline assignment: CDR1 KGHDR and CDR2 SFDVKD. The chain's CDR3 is CATSLDNFATNEKLFF. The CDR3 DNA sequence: TGTGCCACCAGTCTAGACAACTTCGCAACTAATGAAAAACTGTTTTTT.

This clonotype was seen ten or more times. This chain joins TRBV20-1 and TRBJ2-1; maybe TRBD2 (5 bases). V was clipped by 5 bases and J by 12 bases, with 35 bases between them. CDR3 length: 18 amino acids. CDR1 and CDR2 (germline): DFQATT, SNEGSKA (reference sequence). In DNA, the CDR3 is TGCAGTGCTGGCGCCGGGGAATCGACTGGAACGAACCGAGTAACGCAGTTCTTC. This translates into CSAGAGESTGTNRVTQFF.

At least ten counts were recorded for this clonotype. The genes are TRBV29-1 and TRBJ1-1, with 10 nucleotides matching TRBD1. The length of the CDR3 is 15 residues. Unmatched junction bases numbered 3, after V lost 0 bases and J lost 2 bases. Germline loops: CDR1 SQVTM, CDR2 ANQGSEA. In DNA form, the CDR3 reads TGCAGCGTTGAAGAGGGGGACAGGGGTAACACTGAAGCTTTCTTT. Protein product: CSVEEGDRGNTEAFF. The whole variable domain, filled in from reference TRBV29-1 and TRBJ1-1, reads SAVISQKPSRDICQRGTSLTIQCQVDSQVTMMFWYRQQPGQSLTLIATANQGSEATYESGFVIDKFPISRPNLTFSTLTVSNMSPEDSSIYLCSVEEGDRGNTEAFFGQGTRLTVV.

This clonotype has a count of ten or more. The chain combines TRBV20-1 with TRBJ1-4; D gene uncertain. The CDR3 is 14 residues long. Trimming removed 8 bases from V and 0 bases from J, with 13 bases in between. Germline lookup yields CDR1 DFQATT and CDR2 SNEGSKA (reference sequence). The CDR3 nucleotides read TGCAGTCCATCTGTGAGGCCAACTAATGAAAAACTGTTTTTT. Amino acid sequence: CSPSVRPTNEKLFF.

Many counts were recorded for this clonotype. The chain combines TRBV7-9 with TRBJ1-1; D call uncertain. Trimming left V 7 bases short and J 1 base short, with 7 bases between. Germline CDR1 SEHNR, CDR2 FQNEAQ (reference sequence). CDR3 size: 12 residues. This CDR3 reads CASTLWNTEAFF. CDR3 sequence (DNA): TGTGCCAGCACCCTTTGGAACACTGAAGCTTTCTTT.

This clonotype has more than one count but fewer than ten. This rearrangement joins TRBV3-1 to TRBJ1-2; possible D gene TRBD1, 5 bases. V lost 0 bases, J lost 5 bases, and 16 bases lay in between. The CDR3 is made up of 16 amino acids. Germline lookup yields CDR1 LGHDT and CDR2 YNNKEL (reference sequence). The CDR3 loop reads CASSQDVGELPYGYTF. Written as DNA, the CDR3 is TGTGCCAGCAGCCAAGATGTAGGGGAACTACCATATGGCTACACCTTC.

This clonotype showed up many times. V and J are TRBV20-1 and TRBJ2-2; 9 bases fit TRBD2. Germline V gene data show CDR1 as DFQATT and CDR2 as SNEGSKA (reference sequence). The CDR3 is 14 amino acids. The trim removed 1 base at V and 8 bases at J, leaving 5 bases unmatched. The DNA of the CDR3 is TGCAGTGCTAGAGTAGCGGGAGCAGCTGGGGAGCTGTTTTTT. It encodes CSARVAGAAGELFF.

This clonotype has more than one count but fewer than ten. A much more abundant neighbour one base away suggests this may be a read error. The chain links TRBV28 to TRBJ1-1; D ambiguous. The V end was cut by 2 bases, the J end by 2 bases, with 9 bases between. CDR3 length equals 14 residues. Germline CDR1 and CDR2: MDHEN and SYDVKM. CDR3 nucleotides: TGTGCCAGCAGTTTAGATCGGATTAACACTGAAGCTTTCTTT. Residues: CASSLDRINTEAFF.

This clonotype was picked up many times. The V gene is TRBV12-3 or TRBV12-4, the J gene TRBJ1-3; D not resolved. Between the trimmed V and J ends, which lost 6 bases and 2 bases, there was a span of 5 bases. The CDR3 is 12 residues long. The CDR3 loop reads CASRRTGNTIYF. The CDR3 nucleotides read TGTGCCAGCAGGCGAACTGGAAACACCATATATTTT.

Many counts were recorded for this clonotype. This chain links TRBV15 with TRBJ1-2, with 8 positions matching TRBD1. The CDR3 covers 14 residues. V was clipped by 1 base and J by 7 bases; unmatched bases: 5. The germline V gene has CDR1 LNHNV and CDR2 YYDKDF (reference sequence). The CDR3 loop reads CATSRVDREVGYTF. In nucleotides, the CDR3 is TGTGCCACCAGCAGAGTGGACAGGGAGGTTGGCTACACCTTC.

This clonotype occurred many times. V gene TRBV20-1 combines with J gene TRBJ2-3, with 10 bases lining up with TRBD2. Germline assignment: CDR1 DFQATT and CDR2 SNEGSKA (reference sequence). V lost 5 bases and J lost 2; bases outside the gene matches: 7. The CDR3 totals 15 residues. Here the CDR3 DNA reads TGCAGTGCTCGTATAGCGGGAGGACCCACAGATACGCAGTATTTT. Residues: CSARIAGGPTDTQYF.

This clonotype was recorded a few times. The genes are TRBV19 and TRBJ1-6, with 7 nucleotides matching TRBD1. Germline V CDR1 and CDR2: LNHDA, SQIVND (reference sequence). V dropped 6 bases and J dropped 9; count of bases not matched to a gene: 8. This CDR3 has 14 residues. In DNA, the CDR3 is TGTGCCAGTAGACAAGGACAGGTGGCTTCACCCCTCCACTTT. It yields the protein CASRQGQVASPLHF.

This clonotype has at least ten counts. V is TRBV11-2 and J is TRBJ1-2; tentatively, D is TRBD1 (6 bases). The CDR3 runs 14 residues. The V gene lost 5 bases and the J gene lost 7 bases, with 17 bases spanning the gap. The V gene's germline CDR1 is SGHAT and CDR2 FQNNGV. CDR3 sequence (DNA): TGTGCCAGCAGCCCACCACAGTCACAGGGTGGCTACACCTTC. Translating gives CASSPPQSQGGYTF.

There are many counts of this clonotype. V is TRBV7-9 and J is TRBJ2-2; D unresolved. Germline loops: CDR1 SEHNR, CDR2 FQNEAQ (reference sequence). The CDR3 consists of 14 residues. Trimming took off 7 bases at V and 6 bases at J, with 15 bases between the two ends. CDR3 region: CASTPSSRSGELFF. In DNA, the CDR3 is TGTGCCAGCACCCCATCCAGTAGATCCGGGGAGCTGTTTTTT.

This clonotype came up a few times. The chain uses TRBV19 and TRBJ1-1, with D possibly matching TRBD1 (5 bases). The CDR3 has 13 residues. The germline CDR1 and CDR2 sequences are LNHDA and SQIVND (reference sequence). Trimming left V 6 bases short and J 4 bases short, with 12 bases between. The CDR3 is CASRNRWGTEAFF. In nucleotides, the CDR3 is TGTGCCAGTAGGAACAGGTGGGGCACTGAAGCTTTCTTT.